The T cell receptor (beta chain) described here comes from a study of CD8+ T cells in alopecia areata (dated by TCRdb to between 2018 and 2020). Some background on the complete study: The treated patients, all with moderate-to-severe alopecia areata, were enrolled in an open-label pilot trial of oral tofacitinib given at 5 to 10 mg twice daily. The study used high-throughput TCRbeta sequencing to examine T cell clonal expansion in alopecia areata, in both the C3H/HeJ mouse model and human patients. Patients received tofacitinib for 6 to 18 months and were then followed off drug for 6 months to check for delayed response and recurrence. Disease severity in treated patients was measured with the SALT score, which quantifies the percentage of affected scalp surface area. On the human side, TCRbeta sequencing was run on scalp tissue and on sorted CD4+ and CD8+ peripheral blood T cells from healthy controls and from alopecia areata patients with either patchy or totalis/universalis disease. Patients on tofacitinib were biopsied at baseline and after 4 and 24 weeks of treatment, and several of the patients also had a later scalp biopsy. RNA was extracted with the PAXgene miRNA kit for fixed scalp, the miRNeasy kit for PBMCs, and the RNeasy kit for mouse skin. immunoSEQ multiplex PCR using 35 Vbeta forward primers and 13 Jbeta reverse primers was used to amplify TCRbeta CDR3 regions. Clonality in the scalp was compared among normal scalp (n=4), patchy alopecia areata scalp (n=8), and alopecia totalis/universalis scalp (n=8).

What the authors observed across the whole study: Because the treated cohort was small and had just a single nonresponder, larger studies are needed to establish links between baseline CD8+ expansion and response. Many expanded lesional clones persisted in scalp and blood during tofacitinib treatment, which may partly explain relapse after stopping treatment. Unlike mouse skin, where gammadelta T cells dominate, normal human skin contains resident alphabeta T cells that get sequenced too, which complicates analysis of the scalp TCR repertoire. Compared with normal scalp, lesional scalp had higher clonality and more expanded CD8+ clones, particularly in alopecia totalis/universalis, a pattern that suggests antigenic drive. Tofacitinib significantly decreased scalp clonality and the number of expanded CD8+ clones among the top 100 scalp clones. Shared TCR sequences between patients were less evident than in mice, which may be partly attributable to HLA diversity in the patient population.

Receptor libraries were prepared by the immunoSEQ multiplex PCR assay. RNA was extracted from all samples and reverse transcribed into cDNA, which served as template for TCR sequencing. SuperScript III was used to make first-strand cDNA, primed with a 2:1 mix of oligo-dT and random hexamers. A synthetic immune receptor repertoire was used to assess amplification bias, and residual bias was removed computationally. In the original analysis: Raw reads were preprocessed for error removal, and CDR3 was defined according to IMGT conventions as running from the conserved cysteine to phenylalanine. Clonality was computed by normalizing Shannon entropy by log2 of the number of productive unique TCRs and subtracting the result from 1. CD4 or CD8 identity of scalp clones was inferred by cross-referencing scalp TCRbeta sequences with sorted blood CD4 and CD8 repertoires. TCRdb mirrors the immuneACCESS table, restricted to in-frame sequences. Some clones are absent from its copies; in checked studies, under half trace to an unresolved V gene, and the reason for the others is unknown. That table furnishes V, J and clone size, whereas the DNA furnished D and trimming. This sample holds roughly 100,000 clones; 86% were observed only once. Clones ranked in the top ten supply around 10% of the sample.

In the case of this clone: What this receptor recognizes is not known. Base qualities are not recorded, but no much larger clone differs from it by a single base.

This specimen's treatment or condition label, per the study, means: oral pan-JAK inhibitor, 5-10 mg twice daily. From alopecia areata patients, peripheral blood was collected along with lesional scalp punch biopsies. PBMCs were separated by density centrifugation and stained for CD3, CD4 and CD8, after which CD4+ and CD8+ T cells were sorted on a FACSAria. The CDR3 covers 15 residues, taking in both the cysteine and the phenylalanine. Just CDR3 DNA is preserved here, 45 bases in frame from base 1. CDR1 and CDR2, looked up from the germline V gene, are SQVTM and ANQGSEA. Ends trimmed: V by 5 bases, J by 1 base; bases unmatched to a gene: 7.

The source was CD8+ T cells sorted from blood, collected between weeks 30 and 35, from a patient treated with tofacitinib. This clonotype was sampled from a human donor with alopecia areata. The chain joins TRBV29-1 to TRBJ2-3, and 9 junctional nucleotides match TRBD1. The encoded CDR3 is CSVHLTGGRTDTQYF. In nucleotides, the sequence is TGCAGCGTTCACCTGACAGGGGGGCGCACAGATACGCAGTATTTT.